This section outlines one T cell receptor (beta chain) sequence together with its context. The entry originates in a study of blood T cell repertoires in COVID-19. Study details: Sites across the United States, Italy and Spain contributed samples from acute and convalescent COVID-19. T cells, B-cell-depleted T cells, or PBMCs supplied cDNA or gDNA.

The authors' processing: From reference gene primer amplification, estimates of nucleated cell counts were derived. Sequenced by immunoSEQ multiplex PCR; TCRdb stores in-frame clones only, minus some. V, J and clone size reflect that table, while D and trimming were determined from the DNA. The sample carries 54,000 or so clones, roughly 84% recorded once. Trimming removed 5 bases from V and 8 bases from J, with 15 bases in between. Germline V gene data show CDR1 as SEHNR and CDR2 as FQNEAQ (reference sequence). The CDR3 covers 14 residues. V and J are TRBV7-9 and TRBJ1-4, with D hard to call. The sequence was collected from a man in his fifties or sixties with active COVID-19. The sequenced sample was peripheral blood. The DNA of the CDR3 is TGTGCCAGCAGCCCCGCTTGGCAGGTCGAAAAACTGTTTTTT. This sequence encodes CASSPAWQVEKLFF.